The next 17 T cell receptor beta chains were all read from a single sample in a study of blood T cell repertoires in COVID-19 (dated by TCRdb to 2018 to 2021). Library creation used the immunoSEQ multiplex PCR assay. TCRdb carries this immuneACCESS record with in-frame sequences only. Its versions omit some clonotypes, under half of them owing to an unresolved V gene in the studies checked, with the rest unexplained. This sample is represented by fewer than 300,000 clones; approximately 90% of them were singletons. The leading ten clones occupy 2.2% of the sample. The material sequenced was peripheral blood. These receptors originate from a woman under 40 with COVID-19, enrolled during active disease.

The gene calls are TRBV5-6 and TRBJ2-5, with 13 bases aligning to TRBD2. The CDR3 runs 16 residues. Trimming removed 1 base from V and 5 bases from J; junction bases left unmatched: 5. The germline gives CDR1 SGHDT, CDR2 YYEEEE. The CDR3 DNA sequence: TGTGCCAGCAGCTTGTTGACTAGCGGGAGGAGCGAGACCCAGTACTTC. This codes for CASSLLTSGRSETQYF.

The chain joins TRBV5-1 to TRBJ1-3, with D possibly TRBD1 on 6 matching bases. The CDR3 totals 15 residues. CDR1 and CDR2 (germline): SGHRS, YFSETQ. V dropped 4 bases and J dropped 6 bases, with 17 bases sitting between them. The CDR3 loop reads CASSLSGDTPNTIYF. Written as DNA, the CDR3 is TGCGCCAGCAGCCTCTCCGGGGACACTCCAAACACCATATATTTT. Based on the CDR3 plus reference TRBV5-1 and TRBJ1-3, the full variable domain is KAGVTQTPRYLIKTRGQQVTLSCSPISGHRSVSWYQQTPGQGLQFLFEYFSETQRNKGNFPGRFSGRQFSNSRSEMNVSTLELGDSALYLCASSLSGDTPNTIYFGEGSWLTVV.

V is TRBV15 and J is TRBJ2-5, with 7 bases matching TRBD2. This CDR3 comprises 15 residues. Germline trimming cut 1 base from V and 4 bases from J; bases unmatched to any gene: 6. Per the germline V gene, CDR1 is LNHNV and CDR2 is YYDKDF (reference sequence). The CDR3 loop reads CATSRVRGVGETQYF. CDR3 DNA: TGTGCCACCAGCAGAGTCCGGGGGGTAGGAGAGACCCAGTACTTC.

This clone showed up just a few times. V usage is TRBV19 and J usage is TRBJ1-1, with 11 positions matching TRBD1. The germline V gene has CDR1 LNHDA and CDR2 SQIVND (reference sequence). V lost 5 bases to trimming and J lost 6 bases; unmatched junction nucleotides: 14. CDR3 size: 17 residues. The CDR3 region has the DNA TGTGCCAGTAGTCAAAGGACAGGGGGCGCGGGACGGTCTGAAGCTTTCTTT. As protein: CASSQRTGGAGRSEAFF.

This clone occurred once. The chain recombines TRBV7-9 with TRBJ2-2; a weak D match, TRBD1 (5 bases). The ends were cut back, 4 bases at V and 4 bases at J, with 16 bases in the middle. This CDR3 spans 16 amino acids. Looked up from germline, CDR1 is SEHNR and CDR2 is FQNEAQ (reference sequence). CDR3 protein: CASSSTETAFTGELFF. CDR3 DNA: TGTGCCAGCAGCTCCACCGAGACAGCGTTCACCGGGGAGCTGTTTTTT.

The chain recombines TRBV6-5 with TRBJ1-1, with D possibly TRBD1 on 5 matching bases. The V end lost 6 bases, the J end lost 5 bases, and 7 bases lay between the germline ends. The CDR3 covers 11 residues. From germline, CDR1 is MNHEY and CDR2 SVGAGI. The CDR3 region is CASRKGTEAFF. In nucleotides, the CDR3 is TGTGCCAGCAGGAAGGGGACTGAAGCTTTCTTT.

The CDR3 here is CASSLIPGTINEQYF. The CDR3 region has the DNA TGTGCCAGCAGCTTAATACCTGGGACTATCAACGAGCAGTACTTC. The chain combines TRBV7-3 with TRBJ2-7; TRBD2 matches 7 bases. The germline CDR1 and CDR2 sequences are SGHTA and FQGTGA. Trimming cost V 1 base and J 5 bases; bases outside gene matches: 8. The CDR3 length is 15 residues.

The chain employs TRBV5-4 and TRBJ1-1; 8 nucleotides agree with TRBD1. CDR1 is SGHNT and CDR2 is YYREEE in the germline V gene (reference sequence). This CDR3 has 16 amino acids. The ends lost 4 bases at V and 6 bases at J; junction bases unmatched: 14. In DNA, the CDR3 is TGTGCCAGCAGCGGAACAGGGGGTGTGAGTAACGCTGAAGCTTTCTTT. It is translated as CASSGTGGVSNAEAFF.

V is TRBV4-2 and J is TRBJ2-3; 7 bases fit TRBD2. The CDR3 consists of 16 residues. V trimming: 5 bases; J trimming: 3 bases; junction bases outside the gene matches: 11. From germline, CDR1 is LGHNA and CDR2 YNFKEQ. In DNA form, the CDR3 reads TGTGCCAGCAGCTTTACCGGCGGGAGTTTAACAGATACGCAGTATTTT. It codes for CASSFTGGSLTDTQYF.

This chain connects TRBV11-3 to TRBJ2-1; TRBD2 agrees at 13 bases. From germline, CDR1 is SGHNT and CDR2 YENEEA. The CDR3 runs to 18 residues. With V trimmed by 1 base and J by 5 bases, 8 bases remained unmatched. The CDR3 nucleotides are TGTGCCAGCAGCTTAGGGCTACTAGCGGGAGGGCCGGACAATGAGCAGTTCTTC. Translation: CASSLGLLAGGPDNEQFF.

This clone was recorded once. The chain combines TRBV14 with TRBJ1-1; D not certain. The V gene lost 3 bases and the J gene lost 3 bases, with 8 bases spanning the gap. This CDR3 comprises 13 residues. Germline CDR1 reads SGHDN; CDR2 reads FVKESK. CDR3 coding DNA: TGTGCCAGCAGCCACCCCCAGGACACTGAAGCTTTCTTT. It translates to CASSHPQDTEAFF. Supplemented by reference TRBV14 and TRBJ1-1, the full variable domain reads EAGVTQFPSHSVIEKGQTVTLRCDPISGHDNLYWYRRVMGKEIKFLLHFVKESKQDESGMPNNRFLAERTGGTYSTLKVQPAELEDSGVYFCASSHPQDTEAFFGQGTRLTVV.

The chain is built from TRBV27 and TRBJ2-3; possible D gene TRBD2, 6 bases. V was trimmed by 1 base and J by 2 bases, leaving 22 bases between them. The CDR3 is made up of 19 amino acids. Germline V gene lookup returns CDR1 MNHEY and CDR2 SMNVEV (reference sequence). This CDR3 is CASSLFPETRRTDTDTQYF. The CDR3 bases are TGTGCCAGCAGTTTATTCCCGGAGACTAGACGGACCGACACAGATACGCAGTATTTT.

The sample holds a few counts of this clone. CDR3 in DNA: TGTGCCAGCAGTGAGGGGAGGACAGGGATTCCCTACGAGCAGTACTTC. It codes for CASSEGRTGIPYEQYF. This rearrangement joins TRBV25-1 to TRBJ2-7, with TRBD1 identical over 8 bases. CDR1 and CDR2 (germline): MGHDK, SYGVNS. The V and J ends lost 3 bases and 2 bases, in that order; junction bases with no gene match: 9. This CDR3 is built from 16 residues.

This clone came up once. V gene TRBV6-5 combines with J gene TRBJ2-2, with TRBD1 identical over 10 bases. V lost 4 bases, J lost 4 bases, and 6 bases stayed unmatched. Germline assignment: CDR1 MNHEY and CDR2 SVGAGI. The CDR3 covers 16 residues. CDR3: CASSSRGQGGTGELFF. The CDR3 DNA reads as TGTGCCAGCAGTTCTAGAGGACAGGGGGGCACCGGGGAGCTGTTTTTT.

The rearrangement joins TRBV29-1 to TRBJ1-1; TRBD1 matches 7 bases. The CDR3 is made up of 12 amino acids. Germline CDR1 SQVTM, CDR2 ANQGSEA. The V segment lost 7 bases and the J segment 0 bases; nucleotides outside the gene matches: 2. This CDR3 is CSGGQMNTEAFF. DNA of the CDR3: TGCAGCGGGGGACAGATGAACACTGAAGCTTTCTTT.

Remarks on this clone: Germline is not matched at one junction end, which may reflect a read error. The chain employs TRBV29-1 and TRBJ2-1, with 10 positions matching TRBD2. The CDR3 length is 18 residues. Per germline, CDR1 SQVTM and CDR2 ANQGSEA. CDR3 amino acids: CSVELTSGQRGSDNEQFF. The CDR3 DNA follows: TGCAGCGTTGAGTTGACTAGCGGGCAAAGAGGCTCCGACAATGAGCAGTTCTTC.

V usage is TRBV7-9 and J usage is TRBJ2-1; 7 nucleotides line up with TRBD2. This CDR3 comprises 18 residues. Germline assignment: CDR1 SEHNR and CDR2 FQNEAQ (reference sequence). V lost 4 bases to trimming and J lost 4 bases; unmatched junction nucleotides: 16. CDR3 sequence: CASSWGGLNGGRYNEQFF. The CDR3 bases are TGTGCCAGCAGCTGGGGGGGTTTGAATGGTGGGAGATACAATGAGCAGTTCTTC.